A single sample is the source of the 2 T cell receptor beta chains below, sequenced in a study of blood T cell repertoires in COVID-19. Here immunoSEQ multiplex PCR was the method, and the copy in TCRdb shows in-frame clones only, minus some. The sample lists fewer than 300,000 clones, 88% occurring once. Sequencing input: peripheral blood. These receptors came from a man aged 18 to 30 with active or convalescent COVID-19.

The table lists this clone with a count of one. The chain carries TRBV7-2 and TRBJ2-1, with 9 bases matching TRBD2. The CDR3 is 14 amino acids. Germline V gene lookup returns CDR1 SGHTA and CDR2 FQGNSA. V was clipped by 6 bases and J by 7 bases; unmatched bases: 7. This chain's CDR3 is CASRPRGGGNEQFF. The CDR3 coding sequence is TGTGCCAGCAGACCGCGGGGGGGCGGGAATGAGCAGTTCTTC.

This chain uses TRBV5-1 with TRBJ1-1; D is uncertain. V dropped 1 base and J dropped 3 bases, with 4 bases sitting between them. CDR3 length: 12 amino acids. Germline CDR1 SGHRS, CDR2 YFSETQ. The chain's CDR3 is CASSLTDTEAFF. DNA for the CDR3: TGCGCCAGCAGCTTGACAGACACTGAAGCTTTCTTT.